Presented here are 10 T cell receptor beta chains from one specimen sequenced in a study of T cell repertoires in cytomegalovirus infection. TCRdb reanalysed the reads using MiXCR and keeps one entry per CDR3 protein. This sample has about 260,000 distinct CDR3 sequences, with 9.1% found just once. Specimen: PBMCs. These receptor sequences come from a human donor in good health (CMV status not recorded). Some clones in this sample may be carry-over from other donors' samples.

This clonotype has just a few counts. The chain couples TRBV28 to TRBJ2-3, with D uncertain. V gave up 8 bases and J gave up 4 bases, with 16 bases separating them. This CDR3 contains 14 residues. Per the germline V gene, CDR1 is MDHEN and CDR2 is SYDVKM. The CDR3 DNA follows: TGTGCCAGCGTCCGGATGTCCATCCCAGATACGCAGTATTTT. This sequence encodes CASVRMSIPDTQYF.

This clonotype was seen repeatedly, ten times or more. The J gene is TRBJ2-7, the V gene TRBV7-8; no clear D. CDR3 length: 14 residues. V was pared by 5 bases and J by 5 bases, with 16 bases between. Germline assignment: CDR1 SGHVS and CDR2 FQNEAQ. The CDR3 sequence is CASSPHRFQHEQYF. CDR3 nucleotide sequence: TGTGCCAGCAGCCCCCATCGGTTCCAACACGAGCAGTACTTC. The variable domain in full, completed from reference TRBV7-8 and TRBJ2-7, reads GAGVSQSPRYKVAKRGQDVALRCDPISGHVSLFWYQQALGQGPEFLTYFQNEAQLDKSGLPSDRFFAERPEGSVSTLKIQRTQQEDSAVYLCASSPHRFQHEQYFGPGTRLTVT.

This clonotype was picked up many times. The J gene is TRBJ1-4, the V gene TRBV6-5; D not resolved. Germline V gene sequence: CDR1 MNHEY, CDR2 SVGAGI. This CDR3 has 13 residues. V shed 2 bases and J shed 5 bases, with 6 bases lying between them. Written as DNA, the CDR3 is TGTGCCAGCAGTTACGGAGAAAATGAAAAACTGTTTTTT. It codes for CASSYGENEKLFF.

This chain connects TRBV23-1 to TRBJ1-5; D is undetermined. TRBV23-1 is classed as an ORF, of uncertain function. V shed 3 bases and J shed 5 bases, with 5 bases lying between them. The length of the CDR3 is 12 residues. CDR3 nucleotide sequence: TGCGCCAGCAGTCACTCCTATCAGCCCCAGCATTTT. It translates to CASSHSYQPQHF.

This clonotype has more than one count but fewer than ten. The chain has TRBV10-3 and TRBJ2-5; a weak D match, TRBD1 (6 bases). The CDR3 sequence is 13 residues long. CDR1 and CDR2 (germline): ENHRY, SYGVKD. V was cut by 8 bases and J by 4 bases, with 14 bases left in between. CDR3 residues: CAIGQIGGETQYF. The CDR3 DNA reads TGTGCCATCGGACAAATAGGGGGAGAGACCCAGTACTTC.

J is TRBJ2-3 and V is TRBV20-1; 13 nucleotides match TRBD2. V gave up 5 bases and J gave up 3 bases; unmatched junction bases: 2. CDR3 length: 14 amino acids. CDR1 is DFQATT and CDR2 is SNEGSKA in the germline V gene (reference sequence). CDR3 loop: CSAATSGGTDTQYF. The CDR3 DNA sequence: TGCAGTGCTGCGACTAGCGGGGGGACAGATACGCAGTATTTT.

The gene calls are TRBV7-3 and TRBJ2-3, with unresolved D. CDR3 length: 16 amino acids. Between the trimmed V and J ends, which lost 2 bases and 2 bases, there was a span of 14 bases. The germline CDR1 and CDR2 sequences are SGHTA and FQGTGA. The CDR3 region is CASSLLGLRSTDTQYF. CDR3 bases: TGTGCCAGCAGCTTACTAGGGCTCAGATCCACAGATACGCAGTATTTT. Full variable domain (missing parts from reference TRBV7-3 and TRBJ2-3): GAGVSQTPSNKVTEKGKYVELRCDPISGHTALYWYRQSLGQGPEFLIYFQGTGAADDSGLPNDRFFAVRPEGSVSTLKIQRTERGDSAVYLCASSLLGLRSTDTQYFGPGTRLTVL.

This clonotype was detected ten times or more. The chain employs TRBV2 and TRBJ1-2; no reliable D call. Trimming removed 6 bases from V and 1 base from J, with 12 bases in between. CDR3 length: 14 amino acids. CDR1 is SNHLY, CDR2 FYNNEI, per germline. In DNA, the CDR3 is TGTGCCAGCAGGGATAAACAGAATAACTATGGCTACACCTTC. It codes for CASRDKQNNYGYTF.

This clonotype was detected ten times or more. This chain connects TRBV18 to TRBJ2-1; 7 nucleotides align to TRBD2. The length of the CDR3 is 15 residues. Trimming at V came to 2 bases and at J to 9 bases, leaving 10 bases not matched to a gene. Germline loops: CDR1 KGHSH, CDR2 LQKENI. The CDR3: CASSPAESGAGEQFF. Written as DNA, the CDR3 is TGTGCCAGCTCACCAGCGGAAAGCGGGGCAGGTGAGCAGTTCTTC.

At least ten counts were recorded for this clonotype. The chain has TRBV7-2 and TRBJ1-6; D possibly corresponds to TRBD1 (5 bases). V dropped 4 bases and J dropped 14 bases, with 12 bases sitting between them. Germline CDR1 is SGHTA and CDR2 is FQGNSA. This CDR3 has 12 amino acids. CDR3 nucleotides: TGTGCCAGCAGCTCAGGGAGAATAGCCCTCCACTTT. Its translation: CASSSGRIALHF.